This TCR beta chain stems from a study of human T cells and chemical hapten exposure. MiXCR, applied by TCRdb to the RACE reads, yields one record per CDR3 protein. This table holds some 200,000 distinct CDR3 sequences, about 22% found once. Time point noted: patch test 1, 2 weeks after DPC sensitization. Stated treatment: therapeutic diphenylcyclopropenone sensitization with weekly scalp DPC. This CDR3 is built from 16 residues. V shed 0 bases, J shed 9 bases, and the junction held 4 bases outside the gene matches. Per the germline V gene, CDR1 is LNHNV and CDR2 is YYDKDF (reference sequence). This clonotype was counted between two and nine times.

Sequencing was performed on whole blood, taken in connection with sensitization to the hapten diphenylcyclopropenone (DPC). J is TRBJ2-1 and V is TRBV15; 14 bases align to TRBD2. The TCR originated in a woman between 45 and 65 years old with alopecia areata. Some clones in this sample may be carry-over from other donors' samples. Written as DNA, the CDR3 is TGTGCCACCAGCAGAGAAGGACTAGCGGGAGGTGCTGAGCAGTTCTTC. It is translated as CATSREGLAGGAEQFF.